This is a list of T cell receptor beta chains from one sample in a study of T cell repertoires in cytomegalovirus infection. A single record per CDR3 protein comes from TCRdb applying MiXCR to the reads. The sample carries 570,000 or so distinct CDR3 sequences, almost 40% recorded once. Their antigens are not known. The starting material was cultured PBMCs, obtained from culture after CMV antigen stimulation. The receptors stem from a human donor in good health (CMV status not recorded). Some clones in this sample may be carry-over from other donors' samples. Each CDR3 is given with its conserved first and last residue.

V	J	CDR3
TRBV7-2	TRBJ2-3	CASSLTRQGAWTDTQYF
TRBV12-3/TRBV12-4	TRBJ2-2	CASSAAGGPTGELFF
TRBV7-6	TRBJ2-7	CASSLGLAGGPYEQYF
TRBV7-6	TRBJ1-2	CASSLKGEGSVYGYTF
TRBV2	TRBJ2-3	CASSAGLADYRTDTQYF
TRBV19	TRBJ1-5	CASSGGEINQPQHF
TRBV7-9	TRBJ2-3	CASSFPIRQGSFTDTQYF
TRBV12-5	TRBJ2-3	CASGSRQGEDTQYF
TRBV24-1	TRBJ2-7	CATLILEPDDEQYF
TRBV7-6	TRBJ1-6	CASSSRGENSPLHF
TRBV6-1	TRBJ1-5	CASKRAANQPQHF
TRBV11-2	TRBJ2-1	CASSLGVRGNEQFF
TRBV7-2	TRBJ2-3	CASSYKIDPTNTQYF
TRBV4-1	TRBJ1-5	CASSQLTTPRPQHF
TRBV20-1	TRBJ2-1	CSARDGTSGTGEQFF
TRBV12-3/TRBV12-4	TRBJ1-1	CASSPRGSGATEAFF
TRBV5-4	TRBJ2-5	CASSSGDQYETQYF
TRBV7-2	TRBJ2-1	CASSLGVALGENEQFF
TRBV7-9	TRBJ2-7	CASSSTNPGQTYEQYF
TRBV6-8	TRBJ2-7	CASSKQGHWGYEQYF
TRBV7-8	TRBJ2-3	CASTGRVVGGRGGDTQYF
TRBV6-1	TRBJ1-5	CASKGQNNQPQHF
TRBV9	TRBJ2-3	CASSVVEGLDTQYF
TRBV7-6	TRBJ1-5	CASSSTGASNQPQHF
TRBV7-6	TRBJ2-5	CASSPRPTGETQYF
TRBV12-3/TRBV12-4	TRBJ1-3	CASSLAGLGNTIYF
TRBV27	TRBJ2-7	CASRPGGGSLYEQYF
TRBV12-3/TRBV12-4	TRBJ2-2	CASSTRAPGELFF
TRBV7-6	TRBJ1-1	CASIKGTVGEAFF
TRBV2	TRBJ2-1	CASSEAFRAYNEQFF
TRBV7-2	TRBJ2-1	CASSPPGLAGPNEQFF
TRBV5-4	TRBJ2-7	CASSDYPIPVFEQYF
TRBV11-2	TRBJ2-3	CASSLIGDTQYF
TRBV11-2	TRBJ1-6	CASSLEPGLNSPLHF
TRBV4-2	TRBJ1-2	CASSQGHRSDYGYTF
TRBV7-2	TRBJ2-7	CASSFASGVSYEQYF
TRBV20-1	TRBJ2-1	CSARDLQRTYNEQFF
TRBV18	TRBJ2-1	CASSPRTGTRENNEQFF
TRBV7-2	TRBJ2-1	CASSFRLGANEQFF
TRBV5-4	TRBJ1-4	CASSLQGRVNEKLFF
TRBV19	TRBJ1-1	CASSAQGALNTEAFF
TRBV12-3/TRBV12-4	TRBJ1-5	CASTKDRGRVQPQHF
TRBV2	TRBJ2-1	CASSENPGMGEFF